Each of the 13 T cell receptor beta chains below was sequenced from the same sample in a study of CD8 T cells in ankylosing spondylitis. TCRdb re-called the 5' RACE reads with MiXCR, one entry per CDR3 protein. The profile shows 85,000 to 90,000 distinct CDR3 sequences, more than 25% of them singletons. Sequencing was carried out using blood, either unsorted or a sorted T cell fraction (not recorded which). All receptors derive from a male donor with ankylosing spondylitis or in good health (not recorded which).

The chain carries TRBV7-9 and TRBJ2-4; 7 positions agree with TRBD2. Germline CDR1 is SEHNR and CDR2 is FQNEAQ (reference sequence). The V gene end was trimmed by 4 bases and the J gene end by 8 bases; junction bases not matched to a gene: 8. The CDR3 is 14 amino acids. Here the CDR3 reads CASSSGLEPDIQYF. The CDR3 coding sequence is TGTGCCAGCAGCTCCGGACTAGAGCCAGACATTCAGTACTTC.

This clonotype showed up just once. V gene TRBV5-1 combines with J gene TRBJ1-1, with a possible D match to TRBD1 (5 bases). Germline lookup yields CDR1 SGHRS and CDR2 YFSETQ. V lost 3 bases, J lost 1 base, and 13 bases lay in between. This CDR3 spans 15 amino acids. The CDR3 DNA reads TGCGCCAGCAGCTCCCATCGGGGACGGAACACTGAAGCTTTCTTT. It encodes CASSSHRGRNTEAFF.

The CDR3 spells CASSAGTSGSRPYEQYF. CDR3 bases: TGCGCCAGCAGCGCCGGGACTAGCGGGAGTCGGCCCTACGAGCAGTACTTC. The chain has TRBV5-1 and TRBJ2-7, with TRBD2 matching 14 bases. The CDR3 has 17 amino acids. Germline V CDR1 and CDR2: SGHRS, YFSETQ. V dropped 4 bases and J dropped 2; count of bases not matched to a gene: 8.

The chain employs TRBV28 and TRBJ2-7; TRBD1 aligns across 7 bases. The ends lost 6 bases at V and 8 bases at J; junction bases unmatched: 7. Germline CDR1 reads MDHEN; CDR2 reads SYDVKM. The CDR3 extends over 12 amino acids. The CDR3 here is CASSQGTVKQYV. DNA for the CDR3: TGTGCCAGCAGCCAGGGGACAGTCAAGCAGTACGTC.

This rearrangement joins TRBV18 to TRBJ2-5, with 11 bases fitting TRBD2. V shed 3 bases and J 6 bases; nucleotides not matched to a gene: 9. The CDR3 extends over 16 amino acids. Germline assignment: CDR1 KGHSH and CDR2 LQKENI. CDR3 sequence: CASSPGTSGFAKTQYF. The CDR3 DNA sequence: TGTGCCAGCTCACCGGGGACTAGCGGATTTGCGAAGACCCAGTACTTC.

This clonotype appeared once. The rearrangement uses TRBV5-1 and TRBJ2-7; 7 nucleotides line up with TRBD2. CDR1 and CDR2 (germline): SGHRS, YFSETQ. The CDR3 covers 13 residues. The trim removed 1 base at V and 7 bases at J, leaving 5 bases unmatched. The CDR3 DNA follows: TGCGCCAGCAGCTTGACCGCGGGGGATGAGCAGTACTTC. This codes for CASSLTAGDEQYF.

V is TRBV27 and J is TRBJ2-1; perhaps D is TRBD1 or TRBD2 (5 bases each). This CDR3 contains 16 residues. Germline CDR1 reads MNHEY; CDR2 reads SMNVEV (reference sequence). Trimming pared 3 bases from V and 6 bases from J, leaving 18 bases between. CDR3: CASSFSGPSGPNEQFF. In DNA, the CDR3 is TGTGCCAGCAGTTTCTCCGGGCCGTCGGGACCCAATGAGCAGTTCTTC.

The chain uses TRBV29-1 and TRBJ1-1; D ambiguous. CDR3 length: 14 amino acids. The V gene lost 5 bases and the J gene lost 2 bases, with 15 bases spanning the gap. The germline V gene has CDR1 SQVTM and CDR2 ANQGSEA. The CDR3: CSVSDPADNTEAFF. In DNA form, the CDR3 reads TGCAGCGTTTCCGATCCAGCCGACAACACTGAAGCTTTCTTT.

CDR3 DNA sequence: TGTGCCAGCAGCTTAGCGCTTCAAGATACGCAGTATTTT. It yields the protein CASSLALQDTQYF. The chain couples TRBV7-2 to TRBJ2-3; D is unresolved. Trimming cost V 0 bases and J 5 bases, with 6 bases left between them. The CDR3 sequence is 13 residues long. Germline V CDR1 and CDR2: SGHTA, FQGNSA.

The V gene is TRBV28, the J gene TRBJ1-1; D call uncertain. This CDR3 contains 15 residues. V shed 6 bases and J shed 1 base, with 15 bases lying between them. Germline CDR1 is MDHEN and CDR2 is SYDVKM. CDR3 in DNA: TGTGCCAGCAGCCTACCAGGAGCCGCGAACACTGAAGCTTTCTTT. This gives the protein CASSLPGAANTEAFF. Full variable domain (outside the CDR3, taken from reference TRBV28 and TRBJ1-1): DVKVTQSSRYLVKRTGEKVFLECVQDMDHENMFWYRQDPGLGLRLIYFSYDVKMKEKGDIPEGYSVSREKKERFSLILESASTNQTSMYLCASSLPGAANTEAFFGQGTRLTVV.

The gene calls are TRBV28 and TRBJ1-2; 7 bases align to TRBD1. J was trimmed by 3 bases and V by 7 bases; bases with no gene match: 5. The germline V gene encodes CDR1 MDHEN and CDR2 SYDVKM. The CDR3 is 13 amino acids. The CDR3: CASTAGQHYGYTF. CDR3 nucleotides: TGTGCCAGCACCGCGGGACAGCACTATGGCTACACCTTC.

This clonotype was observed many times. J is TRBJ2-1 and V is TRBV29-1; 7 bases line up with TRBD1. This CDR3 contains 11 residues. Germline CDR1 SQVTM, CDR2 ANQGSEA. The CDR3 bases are TGCAGTTCAGGGGGCTACAATGAGCAGTTCTTC. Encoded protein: CSSGGYNEQFF.

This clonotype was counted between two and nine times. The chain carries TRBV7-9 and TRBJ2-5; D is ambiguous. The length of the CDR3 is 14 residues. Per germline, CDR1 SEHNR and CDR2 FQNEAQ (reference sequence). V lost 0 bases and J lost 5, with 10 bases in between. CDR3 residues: CASSLALPKETQYF. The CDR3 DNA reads TGTGCCAGCAGCTTAGCGCTCCCGAAGGAGACCCAGTACTTC.